This TCR beta chain is drawn from a study of cytomegalovirus exposure and HLA in healthy donors. Regarding the study as a whole: Among CMV-associated TCR beta chains, most appeared HLA-restricted in a later analysis. Rarity marked most TCR sequences, yet some public TCRs occurred in many donors. Later, TCR association rates were found to vary by HLA locus, highest for DRB1 and lowest for HLA-C.

CDR1 MNHNS and CDR2 SASEGT come from the germline V gene. The CDR3 sequence is 14 residues long. The trim removed 5 bases at V and 6 bases at J, leaving 6 bases unmatched. It was with 60 Vbeta and 13 Jbeta primers that the PCR ran. Clones were sequenced by immunoSEQ multiplex PCR, and TCRdb holds only the in-frame ones, with some missing. The sample holds approximately 130,000 clones. About this clone itself: Its target is unknown.

Sequences were obtained from PBMCs. The origin of this receptor is a woman aged 55-69 years in good health and CMV-seronegative. J is TRBJ1-4 and V is TRBV6-1; TRBD1 matches at 7 bases. Here the CDR3 reads CASSIGTEYEKLFF. The CDR3 DNA is TGTGCCAGCAGTATCGGGACAGAATATGAAAAACTGTTTTTT.